This T cell receptor beta chain derives from a study of blood T cell repertoires in COVID-19. Study-wide context: The analysed material was cDNA or gDNA that came from T cells, B-cell-depleted T cells, or PBMCs.

In the original analysis: Amplification from reference gene primers served as the basis for estimated nucleated cell counts. The data were produced by immunoSEQ multiplex PCR, yet TCRdb's version contains in-frame clones alone and is incomplete. For V, J and clone size, that table is used; D and trimming come from the DNA. The top ten clones hold 40% to 45% of a sample with tens of thousands of clones, around 83% of them seen once. The sample holds one count of this clone. CDR3 length: 16 residues. The V and J ends lost 3 bases and 2 bases, in that order; junction bases with no gene match: 6. CDR1 and CDR2 from the germline V gene are SGDLS and YYNGEE.

The receptor comes from a man older than 75 with acute or convalescent COVID-19. The gene calls are TRBV9 and TRBJ2-3; 10 bases line up with TRBD1. Material: peripheral blood. CDR3 bases: TGTGCCAGCAGCGCCGGACAGGGGGTGTCCACAGATACGCAGTATTTT. This gives the protein CASSAGQGVSTDTQYF.